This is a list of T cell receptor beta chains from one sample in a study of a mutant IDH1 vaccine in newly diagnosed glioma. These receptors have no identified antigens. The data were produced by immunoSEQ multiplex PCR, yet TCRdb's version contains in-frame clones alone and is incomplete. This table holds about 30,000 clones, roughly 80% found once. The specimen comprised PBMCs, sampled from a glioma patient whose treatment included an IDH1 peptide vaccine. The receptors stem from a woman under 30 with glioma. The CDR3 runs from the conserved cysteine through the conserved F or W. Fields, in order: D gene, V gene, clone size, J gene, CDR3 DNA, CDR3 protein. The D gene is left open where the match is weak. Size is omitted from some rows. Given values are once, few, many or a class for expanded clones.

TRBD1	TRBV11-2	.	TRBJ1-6	TGTGCCAGCAGCCGGAGGGACAGAGTTTCTAATTCACCCCTCCACTTT	CASSRRDRVSNSPLHF
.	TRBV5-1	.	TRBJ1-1	TGCGCCAGCAGCTTTCCCGCAGGGAATGACACTGAAGCTTTCTTT	CASSFPAGNDTEAFF
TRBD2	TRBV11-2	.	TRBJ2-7	TGTGCCAGCAGCGGCGGGACTAGCGGGAGTCTATCCTACGAGCAGTACTTC	CASSGGTSGSLSYEQYF
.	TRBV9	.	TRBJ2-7	TGTGCCAGCAGCGTAAGGATTAGCGGTATCTACGAGCAGTACTTC	CASSVRISGIYEQYF
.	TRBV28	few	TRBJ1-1	TGTGCCAGCGGAAACAGGCTCTACACTGAAGCTTTCTTT	CASGNRLYTEAFF
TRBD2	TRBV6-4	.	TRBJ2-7	TGTGCCAGCAGTGACTGGGGGACCCATGAAGGGCGGGAGTCATCCACCTACGAGCAGTACTTC	CASSDWGTHEGRESSTYEQYF
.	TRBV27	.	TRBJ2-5	TGTGCCAGCAGCAGAGGGTTAGAGGGAGAGACCCAGTACTTC	CASSRGLEGETQYF
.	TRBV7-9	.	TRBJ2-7	TGTGCCAGCAGCTTAGTGGGGGCTTACGAGCAGTACTTC	CASSLVGAYEQYF
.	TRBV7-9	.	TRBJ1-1	TGTGCCAGCAGCCCTGACCCTGGAGAGAACGCTGAAGCTTTCTTT	CASSPDPGENAEAFF
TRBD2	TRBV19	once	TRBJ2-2	TGTGCCAGTAGTATAGATCGGTGGAGCGGGGAGAACACCGGGGAGCTGTTTTTT	CASSIDRWSGENTGELFF
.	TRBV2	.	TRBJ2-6	TGTGCCAGCGGCCTCTCTGGGGCCAACGTCCTGACTTTC	CASGLSGANVLTF
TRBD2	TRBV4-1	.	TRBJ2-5	TGCGCCAGCAGCCAAGGGACGTCTAGCGGACAAGAGACCCAGTACTTC	CASSQGTSSGQETQYF
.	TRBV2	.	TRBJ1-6	TGTGCCAGCGGAATGACGGAATCACCCCTCCACTTT	CASGMTESPLHF
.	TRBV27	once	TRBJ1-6	TGTGCCAGCAGTTTAGGGCAGTTAAATAATTCACCCCTCCACTTT	CASSLGQLNNSPLHF
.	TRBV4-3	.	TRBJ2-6	TGCGCCAGCAGCCAAGATGGGGGAACTGGGGCCAACGTCCTGACTTTC	CASSQDGGTGANVLTF
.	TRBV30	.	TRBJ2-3	TGTGCCTGGAGTCTAGCCCCTGGTACGCAGTATTTT	CAWSLAPGTQYF
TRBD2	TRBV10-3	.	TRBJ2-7	TGTGCCATCAGTGACGGAGCGGGAGGGAAGTACGAGCAGTACTTC	CAISDGAGGKYEQYF
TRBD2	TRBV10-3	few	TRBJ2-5	TGTGCCATCAGTGAAGACGGGACTAGCGGGAGGCGGGAGACCCAGTACTTC	CAISEDGTSGRRETQYF
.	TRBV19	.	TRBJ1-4	TGTGCCAGTAGTACCAGGACAAGCCAGAATGAAAAACTGTTTTTT	CASSTRTSQNEKLFF
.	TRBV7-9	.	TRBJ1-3	TGTGCCAGCAACCCCCAGGGACTCTCCTCTGGAAACACCATATATTTT	CASNPQGLSSGNTIYF
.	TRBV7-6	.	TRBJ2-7	TGTGCCAGCAGCTTAAGATTAGACTCCCAAAGAGGCGAGCAGTACTTC	CASSLRLDSQRGEQYF
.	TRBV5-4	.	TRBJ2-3	TGTGCCAGCAGCCGCGGGGAAAACACAGATACGCAGTATTTT	CASSRGENTDTQYF
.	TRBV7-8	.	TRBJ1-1	TGTGCCAGCAGCTTAGCGGCATTGGGAGCTTTCTTT	CASSLAALGAFF
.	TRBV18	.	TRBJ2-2	TGTGCCAGCTCACCCCAGGGACCAGGGGCCGGGGAGCTGTTTTTT	CASSPQGPGAGELFF
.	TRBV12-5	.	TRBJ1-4	TGTGCTAGTGGTTTTCAAGGGGCCGGTAATGAAAAACTGTTTTTT	CASGFQGAGNEKLFF
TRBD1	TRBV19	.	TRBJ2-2	TGTGCCAGTGGACAGGGGCCGAGGACCGGGGAGCTGTTTTTT	CASGQGPRTGELFF
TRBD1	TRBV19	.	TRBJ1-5	TGTGCCAGTAGTATAGATGGGACAGGGACGCCTAGCAATCAGCCCCAGCATTTT	CASSIDGTGTPSNQPQHF
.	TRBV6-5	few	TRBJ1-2	TGTGCCAGCAGTTATTCAGCTCCACCCCAGAGGGGCTACACCTTC	CASSYSAPPQRGYTF
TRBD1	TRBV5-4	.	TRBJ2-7	TGTGCCAGCAGCCGGACAGGGGAGTCGTACGAGCAGTACTTC	CASSRTGESYEQYF
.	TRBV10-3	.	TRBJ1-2	TGTGCCATCAGTAAGGACGGACCCTATGGCTACACCTTC	CAISKDGPYGYTF
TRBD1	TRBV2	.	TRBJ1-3	TGTGCCAGCAGTGAAGCTAGGACAGGTGGAAACACCATATATTTT	CASSEARTGGNTIYF
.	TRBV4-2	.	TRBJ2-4	TGTGCCAGCAGCCAAGACACCACAGGGACCAAAAACATTCAGTACTTC	CASSQDTTGTKNIQYF
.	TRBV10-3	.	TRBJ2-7	TGTGCCATCAGTGAGGGCGCAGGTCGCTCCTACGAGCAGTACTTC	CAISEGAGRSYEQYF
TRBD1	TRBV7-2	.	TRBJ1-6	TGTGCCAGCAGCCCGGGACAGGGGGCAGGTTCACCCCTCCACTTT	CASSPGQGAGSPLHF
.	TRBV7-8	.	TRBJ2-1	TGTGCCAGCAGCAGTCCTTTCAGCGAGCAGTTCTTC	CASSSPFSEQFF
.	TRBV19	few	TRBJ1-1	TGTGCCAGTAGTGCCTATCTGAACACTGAAGCTTTCTTT	CASSAYLNTEAFF
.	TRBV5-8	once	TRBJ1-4	TGTGCCAGCAGCCAATCGGGGGAAAAACTGTTTTTT	CASSQSGEKLFF
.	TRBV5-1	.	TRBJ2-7	TGCGCCAGCAGCTTCTCTTCCAAGGACGAGCAGTACTTC	CASSFSSKDEQYF
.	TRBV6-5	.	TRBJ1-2	TGTGCCAGCAGGGGGGCAGCCGAAACTAACTATGGCTACACCTTC	CASRGAAETNYGYTF
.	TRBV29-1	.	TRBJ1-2	TGCAGCGCCGACGCTGAGAAGAACTATGGCTACACCTTC	CSADAEKNYGYTF
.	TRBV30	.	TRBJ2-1	TGTGCCTGGAGTGACAGGGTAGACTCCTACAATGAGCAGTTCTTC	CAWSDRVDSYNEQFF
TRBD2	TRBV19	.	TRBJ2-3	TGTGCCAGTAGTCGTGGACTAGCGGGAGGCCTCGGGACAGATACGCAGTATTTT	CASSRGLAGGLGTDTQYF
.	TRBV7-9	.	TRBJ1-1	TGTGCCAGCAGCTTAGCCGGGCCTGGGGCTTTCTTT	CASSLAGPGAFF
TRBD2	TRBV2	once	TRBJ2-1	TGTGCCAGCAGTGAAGATAGAGGGCTAGCGGGGGGGGAGCAGTTCTTC	CASSEDRGLAGGEQFF
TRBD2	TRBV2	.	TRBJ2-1	TGTGCCAGCAGTGCCGGGACTAGCTCCTACAATGAGCAGTTCTTC	CASSAGTSSYNEQFF
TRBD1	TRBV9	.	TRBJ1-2	TGTGCCAGCAGCGTAGGGCCCACGAAGACAGGGACGACTAACTATGGCTACACCTTC	CASSVGPTKTGTTNYGYTF
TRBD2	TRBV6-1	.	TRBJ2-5	TGTGCCGTTCGAGCGGGGGGGATAAGAGAAGAGACCCAGTACTTC	CAVRAGGIREETQYF
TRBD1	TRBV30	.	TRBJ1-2	TGTGCCTGGAGAGGACAGGGGGCAAGGGGCTACACCTTC	CAWRGQGARGYTF
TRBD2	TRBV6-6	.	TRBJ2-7	TGTGCCAGCACCCGGACTAGCGGCTCCTACGAGCAGTACTTC	CASTRTSGSYEQYF
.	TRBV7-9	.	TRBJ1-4	TGTGCCTTCCAGCGGCGGGAAGGTGGTGGGGAACTGTTTTTT	CAFQRREGGGELFF
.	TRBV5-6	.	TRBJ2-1	TGTGCCAGCAGCTGGGGAGGCGGATCTTCTTACAATGAGCAGTTCTTC	CASSWGGGSSYNEQFF
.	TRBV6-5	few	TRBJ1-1	TGTGCCAGCAGTTACCGGTCTGAAGCTTTCTTT	CASSYRSEAFF
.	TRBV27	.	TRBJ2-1	TGTGCCAGCAGTCCGGGGACGGCCGCCTACAATGAGCAGTTCTTC	CASSPGTAAYNEQFF
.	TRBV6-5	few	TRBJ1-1	TGTGCCAGCAGTTACTCCTCCGGGACGCTGAACACTGAAGCTTTCTTT	CASSYSSGTLNTEAFF
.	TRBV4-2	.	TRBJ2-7	TGTGCCAGCAGCCAAGAGTGGCGCGAATCCTACGAGCAGTACTTC	CASSQEWRESYEQYF
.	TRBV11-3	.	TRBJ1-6	TGTGCCAGTGGGCAAGGGCTTAATTCACCCCTCCACTTT	CASGQGLNSPLHF
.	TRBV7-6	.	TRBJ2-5	TGTGCCAGCAGCTTAGTCGGCCTAAGGGGCGGAGGAGTAGAGACCCAGTACTTC	CASSLVGLRGGGVETQYF